This TCR beta chain was obtained from a study of T and B cells in COVID-19 patients. Across the whole study: Median age was approximately 34 years in the recovered cohort and 67 years in the active-infection cohort. In the active-infection cohort, about 90% of the 20 patients had comorbidities linked to unfavorable COVID-19 outcome. General observations from the study: There were more than 2,000 TCR clusters exclusive to the recovered cohort, around 32 with low generation probability. Highly clonal in active COVID-19, TRB repertoires exceeded healthy-donor diversity and richness at recovery.

Notes on this clonotype: Its target is not known.

The CDR3 totals 14 residues. The V and J ends lost 4 bases and 5 bases respectively, with 14 bases between them. Germline V gives CDR1 SGHDN, CDR2 FVKESK. Blood genomic DNA input for TRB amplification was about 250-550 ng. TRB rearrangements were amplified by multiplex PCR with BIOMED2 TRB-A/B primers. TCRdb itself ran the multiplex PCR reads through MiXCR, one entry per CDR3 protein. The data show 15,000 or so distinct CDR3 sequences, over 25% seen once. The source is a human donor who had recovered from COVID-19. The genes are TRBV14 and TRBJ2-5; D possibly corresponds to TRBD1 (5 bases). Sequenced input: blood. CDR3 nucleotide sequence: TGTGCCAGCAGCCGGTCACAGGTTGTGGAGACCCAGTACTTC. Translation gives CASSRSQVVETQYF.